Many counts were recorded for the clone carrying this T cell receptor beta chain. Its antigen remains unidentified. This sample stems from a study of neurological immune-mediated disorders. Study details: Relapsing-remitting patients made up most of the roughly 34 multiple sclerosis patients, and secondary progressive patients made up 3. General study findings and limits: Whereas HTLV-1-associated myelopathy showed the most TCR clonal expansion, multiple sclerosis showed the least, with levels below those of healthy controls. There were no CDR3 amino acid sequences shared by expanded clones across subjects, a result suggesting private repertoires in all groups. The repertoires of 18 of 34 multiple sclerosis patients fell into one related-CDR3 cluster (a possible signature) under phylogenetic grouping.

TCRdb itself ran the 5' RACE reads through MiXCR, one entry per CDR3 protein. The sample carries about 95,000 distinct CDR3 sequences, roughly 4% recorded once. This CDR3 has 14 amino acids. V was trimmed by 5 bases and J by 11 bases, leaving 18 bases between them. The V gene's germline CDR1 is MDHEN and CDR2 SYDVKM. What was sequenced was PBMCs. This receptor was identified in a woman under 30 with multiple sclerosis. This sequence joins TRBV28 and TRBJ1-4; possibly TRBD1 for D (6 bases). Here the CDR3 reads CASSPRGFAEKLFF. The CDR3 bases are TGTGCCAGCAGTCCCAGGGGTTTTGCGGAGAAACTGTTTTTT.